What follows are 14 T cell receptor beta chains derived from one specimen sequenced in a study of T cells after yellow fever vaccination. MiXCR, applied by TCRdb to the 5' RACE reads, yields one record per CDR3 protein. The table shows roughly 180,000 distinct CDR3 sequences, with 6.2% occurring only once. The starting material was CD4+ T cells sorted from PBMCs, obtained on the day of the first yellow fever vaccination. These receptor sequences come from a man between 18 and 35 years old who received the YFV17D yellow fever vaccine.

This clonotype has only a few counts. The chain has TRBV25-1 and TRBJ2-7; the match to TRBD1 covers 7 bases. The V gene's germline CDR1 is MGHDK and CDR2 SYGVNS. There are 14 residues in the CDR3. The J segment lost 2 bases and the V segment lost 2 bases, leaving 3 bases of the junction unmatched. The CDR3 is CASSEGQGAYEQYF. In DNA form, the CDR3 reads TGTGCCAGCAGTGAAGGTCAGGGGGCCTACGAGCAGTACTTC.

There are a few counts of this clonotype. The rearrangement joins TRBV7-2 to TRBJ2-5; TRBD2 is a possible D gene (5 bases). Trimming pared 5 bases from V and 5 bases from J, leaving 15 bases between. CDR3 length equals 14 residues. Germline assignment: CDR1 SGHTA and CDR2 FQGNSA. As DNA, the CDR3 is TGTGCCAGCAGCGGAATCTCGGGGTGGGAGACCCAGTACTTC. Its protein is CASSGISGWETQYF.

The rearrangement uses TRBV7-2 and TRBJ1-1; D call uncertain. Germline loops: CDR1 SGHTA, CDR2 FQGNSA. The V end was cut by 5 bases, the J end by 6 bases, with 13 bases between. The CDR3 length is 13 residues. The chain's CDR3 is CASSPVGWAEAFF. The CDR3, as DNA: TGTGCCAGCAGCCCAGTCGGGTGGGCTGAAGCTTTCTTT.

This clonotype was seen many times. This sequence joins TRBV7-9 and TRBJ1-2; D might be TRBD1 (5 bases). Germline V gene sequence: CDR1 SEHNR, CDR2 FQNEAQ (reference sequence). The CDR3 runs to 11 residues. Trimming shortened V by 11 bases and J by 4 bases, and 11 bases separated the two germline ends. The CDR3 is CAVRDSYGYTF. As DNA, the CDR3 is TGTGCCGTGCGAGACAGCTATGGCTACACCTTC.

This clonotype was detected many times. V and J are TRBV4-2 and TRBJ2-2; 8 bases are shared with TRBD2. V was pared by 6 bases and J by 5 bases, with 5 bases of the junction left unmatched. The germline gives CDR1 LGHNA, CDR2 YNFKEQ. The CDR3 is 14 residues long. For the CDR3, the DNA is TGTGCCAGCAGGGGCGCGGGGGGAACCGGGGAGCTGTTTTTT. Its translation: CASRGAGGTGELFF.

Many counts were recorded for this clonotype. The J gene is TRBJ2-4, the V gene TRBV27, with D perhaps matching TRBD1 (5 bases). The V gene's germline CDR1 is MNHEY and CDR2 SMNVEV (reference sequence). V lost 6 bases, J lost 0 bases, and 12 bases lay in between. This CDR3 spans 15 amino acids. CDR3 sequence (DNA): TGTGCCAGCAGCACGGACACGGAAGCCAAAAACATTCAGTACTTC. This sequence encodes CASSTDTEAKNIQYF.

This clonotype has only a few counts. The chain carries TRBV7-2 and TRBJ2-7; no reliable D call. Germline V gene sequence: CDR1 SGHTA, CDR2 FQGNSA. This CDR3 is built from 13 residues. Trimming stripped 4 bases from V and 4 bases from J, with 11 bases between. Here the CDR3 DNA reads TGTGCCAGCAGCTCAACCCCCCATTACGAGCAGTACTTC. Protein: CASSSTPHYEQYF.

The sample holds many counts of this clonotype. The rearrangement links TRBV28 to TRBJ1-4, with D maybe TRBD1 (6 bases). V lost 5 bases and J lost 3, with 16 bases in between. Per the germline V gene, CDR1 is MDHEN and CDR2 is SYDVKM. The CDR3 extends over 16 amino acids. The CDR3, as DNA: TGTGCCAGCAGTCCCCGGGGGCCTGGCTCTAATGAAAAACTGTTTTTT. It translates to CASSPRGPGSNEKLFF.

This clonotype was counted at least ten times. This sequence joins TRBV5-1 and TRBJ2-7; no clear D. The V end lost 4 bases, the J end lost 0 bases, and 11 bases lay between the germline ends. CDR3 length: 14 amino acids. Germline CDR1 reads SGHRS; CDR2 reads YFSETQ. The CDR3 here is CASSVTGSSYEQYF. CDR3 DNA sequence: TGCGCCAGCAGCGTCACCGGGTCCTCCTACGAGCAGTACTTC.

As for this clonotype: At one of its ends the junction is not consistent with the germline gene, which may arise from a read error. This rearrangement joins TRBV7-2 to TRBJ2-7; 8 bases are a match to TRBD1. CDR3 length: 14 residues. Germline values: CDR1 SGHTA, CDR2 FQGNSA. The CDR3 bases are TGTGCCAGCAACTTAGCCCAGGGGGCGTACGAGCAGTACTTC. It yields the protein CASNLAQGAYEQYF.

This clonotype showed up many times. This chain links TRBV7-2 with TRBJ1-1; TRBD1 is a possible D gene (5 bases). Germline values: CDR1 SGHTA, CDR2 FQGNSA. The CDR3 consists of 17 residues. Trimming cost V 4 bases and J 1 base, with 19 bases left between them. The CDR3 spells CASSSELVDGANTEAFF. The CDR3 nucleotides read TGTGCCAGCAGCTCCGAGTTAGTGGATGGGGCGAACACTGAAGCTTTCTTT.

This clonotype appeared a few times. The rearrangement joins TRBV4-3 to TRBJ2-3, with 8 bases identical to TRBD2. This CDR3 is built from 17 residues. The germline gives CDR1 LGHNA, CDR2 YSLEER. V gave up 2 bases and J gave up 4 bases; unmatched junction bases: 11. The CDR3 spells CASSQRIGGGRADTQYF. CDR3 sequence (DNA): TGCGCCAGCAGCCAAAGGATCGGGGGGGGGAGGGCAGATACGCAGTATTTT.

The rearrangement uses TRBV10-3 and TRBJ1-5; possibly TRBD1 for D (6 bases). V dropped 6 bases and J dropped 6 bases, with 12 bases sitting between them. The CDR3 has 13 residues. Germline V gene data show CDR1 as ENHRY and CDR2 as SYGVKD. The CDR3 reads CAIRTGLLQPQHF. The CDR3 coding sequence is TGTGCCATCAGAACAGGGCTACTTCAGCCCCAGCATTTT.

This chain connects TRBV20-1 to TRBJ2-7; a possible D gene is TRBD1 (5 bases). Per germline, CDR1 DFQATT and CDR2 SNEGSKA (reference sequence). The length of the CDR3 is 13 residues. V lost 6 bases to trimming and J lost 4 bases, with 16 bases between them. CDR3: CSAKTGRGYEQYF. DNA of the CDR3: TGCAGTGCCAAAACAGGAAGAGGATACGAGCAGTACTTC.